These 32 T cell receptor beta chains were sequenced from one sample in a study of T cell changes during pregnancy in multiple sclerosis. Method: immunoSEQ multiplex PCR; TCRdb's copy keeps in-frame clones and lacks some. The sample shows tens of thousands of clones, just over 90% of them seen only once. The source was CD4+ T cells from peripheral blood mononuclear cells, collected in the second trimester of pregnancy. The receptor source for this set is a female donor with multiple sclerosis, enrolled in a pregnancy study.

The J gene is TRBJ2-2, the V gene TRBV5-8, with TRBD2 identical over 8 bases. Trimming removed 1 base from V and 5 bases from J; junction bases left unmatched: 10. The germline gives CDR1 SGHTS, CDR2 YDEGEE. This CDR3 contains 17 residues. As DNA, the CDR3 is TGTGCCAGCAGCTTGCTCAGGGAGGCTAGCGGGACCGGGGAGCTGTTTTTT. The encoded protein is CASSLLREASGTGELFF. Drawing the rest from reference TRBV5-8 and TRBJ2-2, the complete variable domain is EAGVTQSPTHLIKTRGQQATLRCSPISGHTSVYWYQQALGLGLQFLLWYDEGEERNRGNFPPRFSGRQFPNYSSELNVNALELEDSALYLCASSLLREASGTGELFFGEGSRLTVL.

V is TRBV10-2 and J is TRBJ2-7; the D is unclear. The CDR3 is 12 amino acids. V lost 3 bases to trimming and J lost 2 bases, with 5 bases between them. Germline-derived CDR1 and CDR2 are WSHSY and SAAADI. The CDR3 DNA follows: TGCGCCAGCAGTGACACAACCTACGAGCAGTACTTC. It codes for CASSDTTYEQYF.

The chain joins TRBV7-3 to TRBJ2-7; D ambiguous. V was cut by 0 bases and J by 1 base, with 10 bases left in between. Germline V CDR1 and CDR2: SGHTA, FQGTGA. The CDR3 sequence is 15 residues long. CDR3 amino acids: CASSLTGGISYEQYF. The CDR3 DNA is TGTGCCAGCAGCTTAACTGGTGGCATATCCTACGAGCAGTACTTC.

This clone was picked up one time. The rearrangement joins TRBV2 to TRBJ2-2; a possible D gene is TRBD2 (6 bases). V lost 10 bases and J lost 1, with 16 bases in between. The CDR3 length is 15 residues. Looked up from germline, CDR1 is SNHLY and CDR2 is FYNNEI. The CDR3 DNA reads as TGTGCCACCGCGACACTAGCCCAGAACACCGGGGAGCTGTTTTTT. This sequence encodes CATATLAQNTGELFF.

The chain is built from TRBV5-4 and TRBJ1-2; D perhaps matches TRBD1 (6 bases). Trimming cost V 4 bases and J 4 bases, with 20 bases left between them. The length of the CDR3 is 16 residues. Germline lookup yields CDR1 SGHNT and CDR2 YYREEE (reference sequence). CDR3 residues: CASSPTRQEARYGYTF. CDR3 coding DNA: TGTGCCAGCAGCCCAACCCGACAGGAGGCCCGCTATGGCTACACCTTC.

This clone was recorded once. CDR3 residues: CASASTGTQPQHF. CDR3 sequence (DNA): TGTGCCAGCGCCTCGACAGGGACTCAGCCCCAGCATTTT. J is TRBJ1-5 and V is TRBV18, with TRBD1 matching over 7 bases. There are 13 residues in the CDR3. V lost 8 bases to trimming and J lost 6 bases; unmatched junction nucleotides: 7. Germline V gene data show CDR1 as KGHSH and CDR2 as LQKENI.

The V and J genes are TRBV4-1 and TRBJ2-7; possible D gene TRBD2, 6 bases. V was shortened by 1 base and J by 2 bases, with 15 bases between the two germline ends. This CDR3 comprises 16 residues. Germline V gene lookup returns CDR1 MGHRA and CDR2 YSYEKL. The CDR3 sequence is CASSQVDTGVAYEQYF. The CDR3 DNA reads TGCGCCAGCAGCCAAGTGGATACGGGAGTGGCCTACGAGCAGTACTTC.

The CDR3 DNA is TGCAGCGTTGAAGGGGAGGGGCTGCTGGTGGCTTTCTTT. Its protein is CSVEGEGLLVAFF. This sequence joins TRBV29-1 and TRBJ1-1; D might be TRBD1 (5 bases). The ends were cut back, 1 base at V and 11 bases at J, with 17 bases in the middle. The CDR3 length is 13 residues. Germline V lookup: CDR1 SQVTM, CDR2 ANQGSEA.

The rearrangement links TRBV6-6 to TRBJ1-4; weak D call: TRBD1 (5 bases). The V gene lost 6 bases and the J gene lost 0 bases, with 14 bases spanning the gap. The germline V gene encodes CDR1 MNHNY and CDR2 SVGAGI (reference sequence). This CDR3 has 16 residues. The CDR3 protein is CASSYRGGATNEKLFF. The CDR3 DNA reads as TGTGCCAGCAGCTACCGGGGAGGGGCAACTAATGAAAAACTGTTTTTT.

The chain has TRBV5-1 and TRBJ2-1; 11 bases fit TRBD2. The CDR3 totals 17 residues. With V trimmed by 3 bases and J by 3 bases, 8 bases remained unmatched. Germline V lookup: CDR1 SGHRS, CDR2 YFSETQ. The CDR3 is CASSSSIAGGFYNEQFF. In DNA form, the CDR3 reads TGCGCCAGCAGCTCATCAATAGCGGGAGGGTTCTACAATGAGCAGTTCTTC.

The V call is TRBV5-5, the J call TRBJ2-7; possible D gene TRBD2, 6 bases. Germline lookup yields CDR1 SGHKS and CDR2 YYEKEE (reference sequence). The CDR3 is made up of 14 amino acids. The ends were cut back, 2 bases at V and 0 bases at J, with 9 bases in the middle. The CDR3: CASSFGGSSYEQYF. CDR3 sequence (DNA): TGTGCCAGCAGCTTTGGAGGGAGCTCCTACGAGCAGTACTTC.

There are a few counts of this clone. The chain recombines TRBV19 with TRBJ1-5; 7 bases fit TRBD1. Germline V CDR1 and CDR2: LNHDA, SQIVND (reference sequence). The CDR3 is made up of 15 amino acids. V trimming: 7 bases; J trimming: 2 bases; junction bases outside the gene matches: 8. Here the CDR3 reads CASTTRGAGNQPQHF. DNA for the CDR3: TGTGCCAGTACCACCAGGGGGGCCGGCAATCAGCCCCAGCATTTT.

There are a few counts of this clone. The V call is TRBV30, the J call TRBJ1-1; 9 bases fit TRBD1. Germline trimming cut 3 bases from V and 3 bases from J; bases unmatched to any gene: 5. CDR1 and CDR2 (germline): GTSNPN, SVGIG (reference sequence). There are 14 residues in the CDR3. This CDR3 is CAWRARQGDTEAFF. DNA for the CDR3: TGTGCCTGGAGGGCAAGACAGGGGGACACTGAAGCTTTCTTT.

The CDR3 DNA sequence: TGTGCCAGCAGTTCACCCCGGGACAGGGGAAGATACGAGCAGTACTTC. This codes for CASSSPRDRGRYEQYF. The V gene is TRBV28, the J gene TRBJ2-7; TRBD1 matches at 10 bases. From germline, CDR1 is MDHEN and CDR2 SYDVKM. The V segment lost 4 bases and the J segment 4 bases; nucleotides outside the gene matches: 10. This CDR3 comprises 16 residues.

This clone was recorded once. V is TRBV6-1 and J is TRBJ1-2; no reliable D call. The CDR3 is 14 residues long. Germline V CDR1 and CDR2: MNHNS, SASEGT. Deletions cut 0 bases from V and 6 bases from J, with 11 bases between. The CDR3 region has the DNA TGTGCCAGCAGTGAAGCGGGTGGTACAGATGGCTACACCTTC. It yields the protein CASSEAGGTDGYTF.

The chain recombines TRBV5-1 with TRBJ2-5; no clear D gene. The better agreement between TRBJ2-7 and the DNA end casts doubt on the J call. CDR3 length equals 15 residues. Germline V gene sequence: CDR1 SGHRS, CDR2 YFSETQ. In DNA form, the CDR3 reads TGCGCCAGCAGCTTGGGGGCAGGTTACTCCTACGAGCAGTACTTC. Amino acid sequence: CASSLGAGYSYEQYF.

The rearrangement links TRBV5-4 to TRBJ2-3; 9 positions agree with TRBD1. This CDR3 region has 13 residues. Germline V CDR1 and CDR2: SGHNT, YYREEE (reference sequence). V was clipped by 4 bases and J by 3 bases; unmatched bases: 0. In nucleotides, the CDR3 is TGTGCCAGCAGCGGGACAGGGACAGATACGCAGTATTTT. This sequence encodes CASSGTGTDTQYF.

The V and J genes are TRBV5-1 and TRBJ2-7; 10 bases agree with TRBD2. Trimming removed 3 bases from V and 3 bases from J; junction bases left unmatched: 12. Germline V CDR1 and CDR2: SGHRS, YFSETQ. This CDR3 has 17 amino acids. CDR3 in amino acids: CASSSKRSSGGHYEQYF. DNA of the CDR3: TGCGCCAGCAGCTCGAAGAGGTCTAGCGGGGGACACTACGAGCAGTACTTC.

The rearrangement links TRBV28 to TRBJ1-4; D perhaps matches TRBD1 (6 bases). In germline, CDR1 is MDHEN, CDR2 SYDVKM. V shed 5 bases and J shed 6 bases, with 16 bases lying between them. CDR3 size: 15 residues. The CDR3 DNA reads TGTGCCAGCAGTACCCCCAGGGGATCCGATGAAAAACTGTTTTTT. Translated, it gives CASSTPRGSDEKLFF.

The rearrangement links TRBV11-3 to TRBJ2-1; 8 bases map to TRBD1. Germline V gives CDR1 SGHNT, CDR2 YENEEA. V was pared by 2 bases and J by 4 bases, with 10 bases of the junction left unmatched. CDR3 length: 17 amino acids. Here the CDR3 DNA reads TGTGCCAGCAGCTTAATGGCACCGGGACAGGCGTACAATGAGCAGTTCTTC. This sequence encodes CASSLMAPGQAYNEQFF.

This sequence joins TRBV27 and TRBJ2-1; no clear D. Per germline, CDR1 MNHEY and CDR2 SMNVEV (reference sequence). V was cut by 3 bases and J by 0 bases, with 9 bases left in between. This CDR3 has 15 amino acids. The CDR3 nucleotides read TGTGCCAGCAGTTTGGAGCCCAGCTCCTACAATGAGCAGTTCTTC. Translating gives CASSLEPSSYNEQFF.

The chain uses TRBV5-6 and TRBJ1-1; D might be TRBD1 (6 bases). V was clipped by 0 bases and J by 4 bases, with 10 bases between them. The germline V gene encodes CDR1 SGHDT and CDR2 YYEEEE. This CDR3 has 14 residues. In DNA, the CDR3 is TGTGCCAGCAGCTTGGCCCAGGGGACCACTGAAGCTTTCTTT. Its translation is CASSLAQGTTEAFF.

A remark on this clone: At the DNA level, this CDR3 is encoded by other sequences in the same sample as well. This sequence joins TRBV5-1 and TRBJ2-5, with TRBD2 as a possible D gene (5 bases). Germline V gives CDR1 SGHRS, CDR2 YFSETQ. The CDR3 totals 13 residues. Trimming removed 2 bases at V and 2 bases at J, with 7 bases between. CDR3 residues: CASSFTGQETQYF. The DNA of the CDR3 is TGCGCCAGCAGCTTTACGGGACAAGAGACCCAGTACTTC.

With respect to this clone: The junction shows a germline mismatch at one end, possibly a read error. The chain couples TRBV29-1 to TRBJ2-4; D is unresolved. The CDR3 consists of 13 residues. CDR1 SQVTM and CDR2 ANQGSEA come from the germline V gene. CDR3 DNA: TGCAGCGTTGAAATCATGGCCAGAAACATTCAGTACTTC. This sequence encodes CSVEIMARNIQYF.

This clone has a single count. As DNA, the CDR3 is TGTGCCAGCAGCCAAGAGTACGCGTATGGCTACACCTTC. Translation gives CASSQEYAYGYTF. The V and J genes are TRBV4-2 and TRBJ1-2; D remains ambiguous. This CDR3 region has 13 residues. Germline V gene lookup returns CDR1 LGHNA and CDR2 YNFKEQ. Trimming pared 0 bases from V and 5 bases from J, leaving 7 bases between.

The chain links TRBV5-1 to TRBJ1-4; TRBD1 agrees at 9 bases. The J segment lost 10 bases and the V segment lost 0 bases, leaving 4 bases of the junction unmatched. Germline V gives CDR1 SGHRS, CDR2 YFSETQ. This CDR3 has 14 residues. The CDR3 nucleotides are TGCGCCAGCAGCTTGGGACAGGGGGAAGGAAAACTGTTTTTT. Amino acids: CASSLGQGEGKLFF.

This chain uses TRBV18 with TRBJ2-1; tentative D call: TRBD2 (6 bases). The CDR3 covers 15 residues. The ends were cut back, 3 bases at V and 4 bases at J, with 13 bases in the middle. Germline CDR1 is KGHSH and CDR2 is LQKENI. CDR3: CASSPGQRVYNEQFF. CDR3 sequence (DNA): TGTGCCAGCTCACCGGGCCAGCGGGTATACAATGAGCAGTTCTTC.

The chain uses TRBV19 and TRBJ1-1; TRBD1 aligns across 7 bases. With 9 bases clipped from V and 1 base from J, the junction kept 5 bases outside the gene matches. Germline V CDR1 and CDR2: LNHDA, SQIVND (reference sequence). CDR3 size: 13 residues. CDR3 sequence: CASNRGRNTEAFF. For the CDR3, the DNA is TGTGCCAGCAACAGGGGCCGGAACACTGAAGCTTTCTTT.

The V gene is TRBV2, the J gene TRBJ2-6; D is unresolved. The CDR3 is made up of 16 amino acids. CDR1 and CDR2 from the germline V gene are SNHLY and FYNNEI. The V end was cut by 7 bases, the J end by 0 bases, with 13 bases between. The CDR3 loop reads CASMVRRSSGANVLTF. In nucleotides, the CDR3 is TGTGCCAGCATGGTCCGCAGGTCCTCTGGGGCCAACGTCCTGACTTTC.

V usage is TRBV7-7 and J usage is TRBJ1-3; D perhaps matches TRBD1 (5 bases). Trimming took 5 bases from V and 0 from J, leaving 17 bases between them. Germline values: CDR1 SSHAT, CDR2 FNYEAQ (reference sequence). The length of the CDR3 is 17 residues. CDR3 amino acids: CASSLGGDRSSGNTIYF. The CDR3 DNA reads as TGTGCCAGCAGCCTGGGGGGGGACCGAAGCTCTGGAAACACCATATATTTT.

V gene TRBV18 combines with J gene TRBJ2-1, with 7 positions matching TRBD2. The germline gives CDR1 KGHSH, CDR2 LQKENI. Losses at the gene ends were 0 bases for V and 4 bases for J; bases not matched to a gene: 9. The CDR3 extends over 17 amino acids. In DNA form, the CDR3 reads TGTGCCAGCTCACCACCGGGGGGGGTATCCCTGTACAATGAGCAGTTCTTC. Translation gives CASSPPGGVSLYNEQFF. The full variable domain, completed using reference TRBV18 and TRBJ2-1, is NAGVMQNPRHLVRRRGQEARLRCSPMKGHSHVYWYRQLPEEGLKFMVYLQKENIIDESGMPKERFSAEFPKEGPSILRIQQVVRGDSAAYFCASSPPGGVSLYNEQFFGPGTRLTVL.

J is TRBJ2-1 and V is TRBV30, with 10 bases lining up with TRBD2. V was clipped by 7 bases and J by 4 bases; unmatched bases: 7. Germline V gene lookup returns CDR1 GTSNPN and CDR2 SVGIG (reference sequence). This CDR3 has 14 residues. In DNA, the CDR3 is TGTGCCTTCAGCGGGGGGGTTTTATACAATGAGCAGTTCTTC. Its translation is CAFSGGVLYNEQFF.